This T cell receptor (beta chain) was identified in a study of CD8+ T cells in alopecia areata. Study overall: Skin from 6-12-month-old C3H/HeJ graft donors with spontaneous alopecia went to approximately 6-10-week-old female C3H/HeJ mice. Whole-study results and caveats: Compared with normal scalp, lesional scalp had higher clonality and more expanded CD8+ clones. In patients, TCRs were shared less clearly than in mice, and HLA may possibly be involved.

This clone turned up a few times. No antigen is known for it. The gene names here belong to mouse. Sorting of pooled cutaneous lymph node cells was based on CD4, CD8alpha, NKG2D, NKG2ACE and other markers. Following extraction, RNA underwent reverse transcription to cDNA, which served as the sequencing template. TCRdb keeps only in-frame clones here, not all; method: immunoSEQ multiplex PCR. The sample yields 200,000 to 300,000 clones, without any singletons. Sequences were obtained from CD4+ T cells sorted from a lymph node. The TCR comes from a C3H/HeJ mouse with alopecia areata. The MHC haplotype of the strain is H2-k.

The DNA read from the CDR3 is TGTGCCAGCGGGGCGGGGACAAATAATTCGCCC. It codes for CASGAGTNNSP. The CDR3 in its entirety is CASGAGTNNSPLYF. The chain carries TRBV13-2 and TRBJ1-6, with a tentative D call TRBD1 (6 bases). The read terminates 3 residues ahead of where the CDR3 ends, so the germline J gene completes it. TRBJ1-6 is annotated as an ORF whose role is uncertain. Germline lookup yields CDR1 NNHNN and CDR2 SYGAGS (reference sequence). There are 14 residues in the CDR3. V lost 5 bases to trimming and J lost 5 bases, with 11 bases between them.